The subject of this entry is one T cell receptor (beta chain). Its specificity is not known. Every sample had its cDNA made across eight separate reactions. TCRdb re-called the 5' RACE reads; one entry per CDR3 protein, DNA not given. The repertoire table contains more than 300,000 distinct CDR3 sequences. The length of the CDR3 is 15 residues. CDR1 LGHNA and CDR2 YNFKEQ come from the germline V gene. This sample stems from a study of monozygotic twins with inflammatory bowel disease. Study findings and constraints: T cell subtypes that differed could not be told apart.

The V gene is TRBV4-2, the J gene TRBJ2-7; the TCRdb call, TRBD1, lacks DNA for checking. This clonotype originated in a human donor with ulcerative colitis or Crohn's disease, or a healthy co-twin of an affected twin (not recorded which). Sequencing was done on a sample of blood. The CDR3 region is CASSQTGGISYEQYF.